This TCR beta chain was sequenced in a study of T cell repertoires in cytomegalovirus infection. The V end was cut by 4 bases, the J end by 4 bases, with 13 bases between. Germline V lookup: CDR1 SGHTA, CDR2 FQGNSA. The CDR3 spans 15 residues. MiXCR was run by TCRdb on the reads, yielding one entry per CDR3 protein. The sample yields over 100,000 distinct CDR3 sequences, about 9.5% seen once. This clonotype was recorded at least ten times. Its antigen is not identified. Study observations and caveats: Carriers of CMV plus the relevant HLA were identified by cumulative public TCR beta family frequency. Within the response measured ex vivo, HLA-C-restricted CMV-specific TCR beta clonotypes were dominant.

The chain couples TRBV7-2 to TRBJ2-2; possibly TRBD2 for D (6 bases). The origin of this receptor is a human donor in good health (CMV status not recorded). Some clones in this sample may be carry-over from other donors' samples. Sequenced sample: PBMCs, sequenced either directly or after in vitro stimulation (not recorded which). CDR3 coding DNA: TGTGCCAGCAGCTCTAGGGACTTAGGCACCGGGGAGCTGTTTTTT. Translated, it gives CASSSRDLGTGELFF.